These 3 T cell receptor beta chains were sequenced from one sample in a study of blood T cell repertoires in COVID-19. The method was immunoSEQ multiplex PCR; TCRdb's version includes in-frame clones alone and lacks a portion of them. The sample consists of 65,000 to 85,000 clones, roughly nine tenths of them appearing once. Sample: peripheral blood. Receptor source: a man aged 45-65 years with active COVID-19.

This clone was picked up one time. This chain links TRBV20-1 with TRBJ2-7, with D possibly being TRBD1 (5 bases). The germline V gene encodes CDR1 DFQATT and CDR2 SNEGSKA (reference sequence). The CDR3 runs to 12 residues. Trimming took 3 bases from V and 5 from J, leaving 11 bases between them. CDR3 amino acids: CSASGRVDEQYF. The CDR3 nucleotides read TGCAGTGCTAGTGGCAGGGTTGACGAGCAGTACTTC.

The rearrangement uses TRBV18 and TRBJ1-6; D is possibly TRBD1 (6 bases). This CDR3 has 17 amino acids. From germline, CDR1 is KGHSH and CDR2 LQKENI. Deletions cut 3 bases from V and 6 bases from J, with 18 bases between. CDR3: CASSPTGGQIPNSPLHF. In DNA form, the CDR3 reads TGTGCCAGCTCACCGACAGGTGGACAGATTCCTAATTCACCCCTCCACTTT.

V and J are TRBV15 and TRBJ1-4; tentatively, D is TRBD1 (6 bases). V lost 9 bases and J lost 5, with 16 bases in between. From germline, CDR1 is LNHNV and CDR2 YYDKDF (reference sequence). The CDR3 contains 14 residues. CDR3 amino acids: CATGAESGNEKLFF. In DNA form, the CDR3 reads TGTGCCACGGGGGCCGAGTCGGGGAATGAAAAACTGTTTTTT.